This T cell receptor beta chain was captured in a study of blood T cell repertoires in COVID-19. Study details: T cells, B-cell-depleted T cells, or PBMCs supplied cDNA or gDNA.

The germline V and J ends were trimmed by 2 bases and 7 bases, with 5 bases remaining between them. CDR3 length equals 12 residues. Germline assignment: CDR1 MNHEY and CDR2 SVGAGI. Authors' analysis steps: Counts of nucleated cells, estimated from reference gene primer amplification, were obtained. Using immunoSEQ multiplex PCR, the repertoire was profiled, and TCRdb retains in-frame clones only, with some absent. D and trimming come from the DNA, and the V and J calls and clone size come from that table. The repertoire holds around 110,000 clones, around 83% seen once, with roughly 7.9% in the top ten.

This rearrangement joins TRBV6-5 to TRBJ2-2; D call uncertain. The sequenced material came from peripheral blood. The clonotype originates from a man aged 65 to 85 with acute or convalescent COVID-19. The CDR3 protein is CASSYLGGELFF. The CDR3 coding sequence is TGTGCCAGCAGTTACCTCGGCGGGGAGCTGTTTTTT.